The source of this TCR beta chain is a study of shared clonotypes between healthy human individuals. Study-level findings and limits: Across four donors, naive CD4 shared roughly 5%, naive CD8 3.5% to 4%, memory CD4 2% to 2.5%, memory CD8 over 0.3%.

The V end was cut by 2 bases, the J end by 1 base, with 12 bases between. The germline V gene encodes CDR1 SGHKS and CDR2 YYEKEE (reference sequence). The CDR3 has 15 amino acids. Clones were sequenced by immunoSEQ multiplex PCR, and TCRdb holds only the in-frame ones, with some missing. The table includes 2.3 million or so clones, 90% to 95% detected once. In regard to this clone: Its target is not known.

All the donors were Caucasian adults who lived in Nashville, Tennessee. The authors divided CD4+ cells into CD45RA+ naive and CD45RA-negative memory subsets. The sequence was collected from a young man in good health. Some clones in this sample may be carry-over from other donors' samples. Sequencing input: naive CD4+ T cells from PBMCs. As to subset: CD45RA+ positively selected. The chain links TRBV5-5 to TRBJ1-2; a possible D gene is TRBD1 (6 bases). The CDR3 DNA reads TGTGCCAGCAGCTTTACGCAGGGGTATAACTATGGCTACACCTTC. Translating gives CASSFTQGYNYGYTF.